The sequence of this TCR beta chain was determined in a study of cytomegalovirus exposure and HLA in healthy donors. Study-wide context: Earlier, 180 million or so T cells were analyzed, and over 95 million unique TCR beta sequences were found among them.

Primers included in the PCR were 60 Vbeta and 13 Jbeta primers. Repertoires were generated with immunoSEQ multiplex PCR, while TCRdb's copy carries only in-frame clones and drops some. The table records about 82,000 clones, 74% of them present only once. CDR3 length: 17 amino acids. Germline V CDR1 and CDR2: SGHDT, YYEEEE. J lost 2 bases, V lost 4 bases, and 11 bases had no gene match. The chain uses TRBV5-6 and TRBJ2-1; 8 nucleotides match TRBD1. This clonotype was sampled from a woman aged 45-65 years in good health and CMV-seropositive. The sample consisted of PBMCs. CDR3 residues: CASSPLTGAQAYNEQFF. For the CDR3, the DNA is TGTGCCAGCAGCCCTCTGACAGGGGCGCAAGCCTACAATGAGCAGTTCTTC.